Presented here are 27 T cell receptor beta chains from one specimen sequenced in a study of blood T cell repertoires in COVID-19. The repertoire was sequenced with immunoSEQ multiplex PCR; TCRdb's copy has only in-frame clones and lacks some. The data contain 150,000 to 200,000 clones, approximately 83% of them singletons. Material for sequencing was PBMCs or T cells enriched from blood (not recorded which). These receptors were obtained from a woman aged 60-75 years who had recovered from COVID-19.

This clone has just a few counts. One end of the junction is discordant with germline, which a read error may explain. The chain joins TRBV6-1 to TRBJ2-3; weak D call: TRBD1 (5 bases). Germline V gives CDR1 MNHNS, CDR2 SASEGT. CDR3 length equals 15 residues. CDR3 loop: CASSEGALSTDTQYF. CDR3 DNA: TGTGCCAGCAGCGAAGGGGCTTTGAGCACAGATACGCAGTATTTT.

This chain joins TRBV5-4 and TRBJ2-7, with 11 positions matching TRBD1. Germline CDR1 SGHNT, CDR2 YYREEE (reference sequence). J gave up 4 bases and V 3 bases, and 6 bases lay outside the gene matches. The CDR3 covers 15 residues. The CDR3 is CASSSGGQGAYEQYF. The CDR3, as DNA: TGTGCCAGCAGCTCCGGAGGACAGGGGGCTTACGAGCAGTACTTC.

The chain is built from TRBV3-1 (or the pseudogene TRBV3-2) and TRBJ2-2; TRBD2 might be the D (7 bases). Trimming removed 4 bases at V and 2 bases at J, with 23 bases between. This CDR3 spans 19 amino acids. Germline CDR1 is LGHDT and CDR2 is YNNKEL (reference sequence). For the CDR3, the DNA is TGTGCCAGCAGCCCGCGTGGCGGGGGCGCATTCCCCAACACCGGGGAGCTGTTTTTT. This encodes CASSPRGGGAFPNTGELFF.

V usage is TRBV4-1 and J usage is TRBJ2-6, with TRBD1 identical over 7 bases. Trimming removed 2 bases from V and 3 bases from J; junction bases left unmatched: 4. The CDR3 totals 16 residues. CDR1 is MGHRA and CDR2 is YSYEKL in the germline V gene. DNA of the CDR3: TGCGCCAGCAGCCAAAGAACAGGGGTTGGGGCCAACGTCCTGACTTTC. It is translated as CASSQRTGVGANVLTF.

This rearrangement joins TRBV2 to TRBJ2-3, with D possibly being TRBD2 (6 bases). The CDR3 totals 12 residues. Germline CDR1 is SNHLY and CDR2 is FYNNEI. Trimming shortened V by 2 bases and J by 6 bases, and 6 bases separated the two germline ends. The CDR3 sequence: CASSELADTQYF. Written as DNA, the CDR3 is TGTGCCAGCAGTGAACTAGCGGATACGCAGTATTTT.

A few counts support this clone. The chain carries TRBV3-1 (or the pseudogene TRBV3-2) and TRBJ1-4; the D gene is possibly TRBD1 (5 bases). Germline V gene lookup returns CDR1 LGHDT and CDR2 YNNKEL (reference sequence). The V end was cut by 5 bases, the J end by 12 bases, with 10 bases between. This CDR3 has 11 residues. CDR3 bases: TGTGCCAGCAGCTCCACCAGGGAACTGTTTTTT. It specifies CASSSTRELFF.

The chain has TRBV28 and TRBJ2-2; D is perhaps TRBD2 (7 bases). V was pared by 8 bases and J by 3 bases, with 16 bases between. The CDR3 has 15 residues. The germline CDR1 and CDR2 sequences are MDHEN and SYDVKM. This CDR3 reads CASGNRGAYTGELFF. As DNA, the CDR3 is TGTGCCAGCGGTAATCGGGGGGCTTACACCGGGGAGCTGTTTTTT.

CDR3 sequence (DNA): TGTGCCATCAGTGCGGGGTCGACAGGGACAGGAAACACCATATATTTT. This gives the protein CAISAGSTGTGNTIYF. The rearrangement uses TRBV10-3 and TRBJ1-3; 7 nucleotides align to TRBD1. This CDR3 region has 16 residues. The germline V gene encodes CDR1 ENHRY and CDR2 SYGVKD. V shed 4 bases and J 4 bases; nucleotides not matched to a gene: 10.

The V call is TRBV24-1, the J call TRBJ2-2; a possible D gene is TRBD1 (5 bases). The germline CDR1 and CDR2 sequences are KGHDR and SFDVKD. The V end was cut by 3 bases, the J end by 6 bases, with 13 bases between. This CDR3 spans 15 amino acids. The CDR3 DNA sequence: TGTGCCACCAGTGATCCAGGAAACAGGCCCGGGGAGCTGTTTTTT. It yields the protein CATSDPGNRPGELFF.

The CDR3 spells CSVGQGGSTEAFF. In nucleotides, the CDR3 is TGCAGCGTCGGACAGGGGGGTAGCACTGAAGCTTTCTTT. The chain uses TRBV29-1 and TRBJ1-1, with TRBD1 identical over 10 bases. Germline CDR1 is SQVTM and CDR2 is ANQGSEA. This CDR3 region has 13 residues. The ends lost 6 bases at V and 4 bases at J; junction bases unmatched: 5. The full variable domain, its missing parts supplied by reference TRBV29-1 and TRBJ1-1, is SAVISQKPSRDICQRGTSLTIQCQVDSQVTMMFWYRQQPGQSLTLIATANQGSEATYESGFVIDKFPISRPNLTFSTLTVSNMSPEDSSIYLCSVGQGGSTEAFFGQGTRLTVV.

The CDR3 spells CASSLAGRGNEQFF. CDR3 bases: TGTGCCAGCAGCTTGGCCGGGAGGGGAAATGAGCAGTTCTTC. The chain employs TRBV5-4 and TRBJ2-1; 8 bases match TRBD2. Germline loops: CDR1 SGHNT, CDR2 YYREEE (reference sequence). CDR3 length: 14 amino acids. V gave up 0 bases and J gave up 7 bases; unmatched junction bases: 3.

The chain links TRBV7-8 to TRBJ2-5, with 7 bases fitting TRBD2. The CDR3 runs to 13 residues. Germline trimming cut 5 bases from V and 5 bases from J; bases unmatched to any gene: 5. Per germline, CDR1 SGHVS and CDR2 FQNEAQ. CDR3 residues: CASSRGGRETQYF. The CDR3, as DNA: TGTGCCAGCAGCCGGGGAGGGAGGGAGACCCAGTACTTC.

This chain connects TRBV30 to TRBJ2-3; no clear D. Germline V CDR1 and CDR2: GTSNPN, SVGIG (reference sequence). V was cut by 3 bases and J by 0 bases, with 10 bases left in between. This CDR3 is built from 14 residues. The CDR3 is CAWSGIASTDTQYF. CDR3 DNA sequence: TGTGCCTGGAGCGGAATAGCCAGCACAGATACGCAGTATTTT. The variable domain in full, completed from reference TRBV30 and TRBJ2-3, reads SQTIHQWPATLVQPVGSPLSLECTVEGTSNPNLYWYRQAAGRGLQLLFYSVGIGQISSEVPQNLSASRPQDRQFILSSKKLLLSDSGFYLCAWSGIASTDTQYFGPGTRLTVL.

The chain carries TRBV5-1 and TRBJ2-1; TRBD2 aligns across 7 bases. V dropped 0 bases and J dropped 9; count of bases not matched to a gene: 12. The germline V gene encodes CDR1 SGHRS and CDR2 YFSETQ. The CDR3 contains 16 residues. The CDR3 DNA reads as TGCGCCAGCAGCTTGGTTGTGGTAGCGGGCGGGATTGAGCAGTTCTTC. This gives the protein CASSLVVVAGGIEQFF.

CDR3 amino acids: CASSDRVSAKQYF. DNA for the CDR3: TGTGCCAGCAGCGACAGGGTTTCAGCAAAACAGTACTTC. J is TRBJ2-7 and V is TRBV9; D might be TRBD1 (6 bases). Germline CDR1 and CDR2: SGDLS and YYNGEE. The V and J ends lost 3 bases and 10 bases respectively, with 17 bases between them. This CDR3 region has 13 residues. Looking up the rest from reference TRBV9 and TRBJ2-7 gives the full variable domain: DSGVTQTPKHLITATGQRVTLRCSPRSGDLSVYWYQQSLDQGLQFLIQYYNGEERAKGNILERFSAQQFPDLHSELNLSSLELGDSALYFCASSDRVSAKQYFGPGTRLTVT.

This chain uses TRBV11-2 with TRBJ2-5, with D perhaps TRBD1 (6 bases). The V gene lost 5 bases and the J gene lost 1 base, with 11 bases spanning the gap. The length of the CDR3 is 14 residues. Germline CDR1 reads SGHAT; CDR2 reads FQNNGV. The CDR3 reads CASSAWTVQETQYF. DNA of the CDR3: TGTGCCAGCAGCGCGTGGACAGTCCAAGAGACCCAGTACTTC.

This clone was detected once. V is TRBV12-3 or TRBV12-4 and J is TRBJ2-7; unclear D gene. The CDR3 has 11 amino acids. V lost 4 bases, J lost 3 bases, and 4 bases lay in between. CDR3 region: CASSSVYEQYF. CDR3 DNA sequence: TGTGCCAGCAGTTCGGTCTACGAGCAGTACTTC.

This clone was recorded many times. The genes are TRBV27 and TRBJ1-5, with D hard to call. Germline CDR1 reads MNHEY; CDR2 reads SMNVEV (reference sequence). Trimming shortened V by 6 bases and J by 0 bases, and 15 bases separated the two germline ends. This CDR3 region has 16 residues. For the CDR3, the DNA is TGTGCCAGCAGGTCTCTAAGCGACTTTAGCAATCAGCCCCAGCATTTT. Its translation: CASRSLSDFSNQPQHF.

This clone was seen more than once but under ten times. The rearrangement uses TRBV6-5 and TRBJ1-1; D might be TRBD1 (5 bases). The V gene lost 6 bases and the J gene lost 4 bases, with 15 bases spanning the gap. The CDR3 covers 14 residues. Germline CDR1 is MNHEY and CDR2 is SVGAGI. The DNA for the CDR3 is TGTGCCAGCAGGCAGGGCGATCAGGGCACTGAAGCTTTCTTT. Amino acid sequence: CASRQGDQGTEAFF.

The genes are TRBV7-3 and TRBJ2-2; D might be TRBD1 (5 bases). Germline CDR1 reads SGHTA; CDR2 reads FQGTGA. Trimming left V 5 bases short and J 0 bases short, with 10 bases between. The CDR3 contains 15 residues. CDR3 nucleotides: TGTGCCAGCAGCCCTAGGACACCGAACACCGGGGAGCTGTTTTTT. Protein: CASSPRTPNTGELFF.

The chain carries TRBV7-8 and TRBJ2-3; no definite D call. The germline V and J ends were trimmed by 1 base and 2 bases, with 7 bases remaining between them. Germline CDR1 and CDR2: SGHVS and FQNEAQ. The CDR3 has 14 amino acids. DNA for the CDR3: TGTGCCAGCAGCTTAGGGCAGTTCACAGATACGCAGTATTTT. Protein sequence: CASSLGQFTDTQYF.

The chain uses TRBV6-2 or TRBV6-3 and TRBJ2-1, with D unclear. This CDR3 has 13 amino acids. Germline V lookup: CDR1 MNHEY, CDR2 SVGEGT. The ends were cut back, 3 bases at V and 6 bases at J, with 9 bases in the middle. Written as DNA, the CDR3 is TGTGCCAGCAGTTATCGACGCGGCAATGAGCAGTTCTTC. Encoded protein: CASSYRRGNEQFF.

The V gene is TRBV27, the J gene TRBJ2-7; a possible D gene is TRBD1 (6 bases). Germline V gene data show CDR1 as MNHEY and CDR2 as SMNVEV (reference sequence). Trimming took off 6 bases at V and 6 bases at J, with 18 bases between the two ends. The CDR3 sequence is 14 residues long. The CDR3 region has the DNA TGTGCCAGCAGGGGGGCAGGGATCTGGTTCGAGCAGTACTTC. It translates to CASRGAGIWFEQYF.

The V and J genes are TRBV9 and TRBJ2-5, with 10 bases matching TRBD1. The CDR3 length is 15 residues. Germline V CDR1 and CDR2: SGDLS, YYNGEE. The V segment lost 4 bases and the J segment 3 bases; nucleotides outside the gene matches: 6. The CDR3 bases are TGTGCCAGCAGCCCAAGTGGGACAGGGGAAGAGACCCAGTACTTC. This gives the protein CASSPSGTGEETQYF.

The CDR3 spells CASSTTGTQETQYF. CDR3 nucleotides: TGTGCCAGCAGTACTACAGGGACCCAAGAGACCCAGTACTTC. The chain is built from TRBV2 and TRBJ2-5; tentatively, D is TRBD1 (6 bases). Trimming pared 5 bases from V and 1 base from J, leaving 11 bases between. Germline CDR1 and CDR2: SNHLY and FYNNEI. The CDR3 consists of 14 residues.

The chain uses TRBV6-5 and TRBJ1-2; perhaps TRBD1 as D (5 bases). Trimming shortened V by 6 bases and J by 6 bases, and 11 bases separated the two germline ends. The CDR3 spans 12 residues. In germline, CDR1 is MNHEY, CDR2 SVGAGI. In nucleotides, the CDR3 is TGTGCCAGCAGAGGGGAGGTGGATGGCTACACCTTC. Residues: CASRGEVDGYTF.

Comment on this clone: The sample contains more than one DNA sequence encoding this CDR3. CDR3 DNA: TGCGCCAGCAGCAGAACAGGGGGGAACACTGAAGCTTTCTTT. Protein sequence: CASSRTGGNTEAFF. The V and J genes are TRBV5-1 and TRBJ1-1; 8 nucleotides agree with TRBD1. In germline, CDR1 is SGHRS, CDR2 YFSETQ. The V segment lost 4 bases and the J segment 1 base; nucleotides outside the gene matches: 3. The CDR3 runs 14 residues.